A selection of T cell receptor beta chains follows, all from one sample in a study of beta chain features in type 1 diabetes. Here immunoSEQ multiplex PCR was the method, and the copy in TCRdb shows in-frame clones only, minus some. Here the sample spans about 360,000 clones, 10% to 15% being singletons. Sequencing was performed on naive CD4+ T cells from blood. The receptor source for this set is a man aged 18 to 29 in good health. CDR3s include the opening cysteine and the closing phenylalanine or tryptophan. The D gene is left open where the match is weak. The listing skips clone size in some rows; elsewhere it reads once, few, many or a size class.

v_call: TRBV9
j_call: TRBJ2-7
clone_size: few
d_call: TRBD1
cdr3_nt: TGTGCCAGCAGCACCCCGAGGGGGACAGGGAGGAACGAGCAGTACTTC
cdr3_aa: CASSTPRGTGRNEQYF

v_call: TRBV28
j_call: TRBJ1-1
clone_size: few
d_call: .
cdr3_nt: TGTGCCAGCAGGAAACAGGGAAACACTGAAGCTTTCTTT
cdr3_aa: CASRKQGNTEAFF

v_call: TRBV7-9
j_call: TRBJ2-1
clone_size: few
d_call: .
cdr3_nt: TGTGCCAGCAGCTTAGGGGGCGGGAACAATGAGCAGTTCTTC
cdr3_aa: CASSLGGGNNEQFF

v_call: TRBV4-3
j_call: TRBJ2-7
clone_size: few
d_call: TRBD1
cdr3_nt: TGCGCCAGCAGCGACAGGGCGTACCACGAGCAGTACTTC
cdr3_aa: CASSDRAYHEQYF

v_call: TRBV6-5
j_call: TRBJ2-5
clone_size: .
d_call: .
cdr3_nt: TGTGCCAGCAGTCCCAGGCCGTGGGAGACCCAGTACTTC
cdr3_aa: CASSPRPWETQYF

v_call: TRBV6-5
j_call: TRBJ1-1
clone_size: .
d_call: .
cdr3_nt: TGTGCCAGCAGTTACAGTCAGGTGAACACTGAAGCTTTCTTT
cdr3_aa: CASSYSQVNTEAFF

v_call: TRBV25-1
j_call: TRBJ2-7
clone_size: .
d_call: .
cdr3_nt: TGTGCCAGCAGACCGGACAGCGACTCCTACGAGCAGTACTTC
cdr3_aa: CASRPDSDSYEQYF

v_call: TRBV7-2
j_call: TRBJ2-7
clone_size: few
d_call: .
cdr3_nt: TGTGCCAGCAGCTTCGGGCAGGGCCTTTGGGAGCAGTACTTC
cdr3_aa: CASSFGQGLWEQYF

v_call: TRBV6-6
j_call: TRBJ2-5
clone_size: .
d_call: TRBD2
cdr3_nt: TGTGCCAGCAGTTACGGTTCTAGCGGAGAGACCCAGTACTTC
cdr3_aa: CASSYGSSGETQYF

v_call: TRBV18
j_call: TRBJ2-1
clone_size: few
d_call: TRBD2
cdr3_nt: TGTGCCAGCTCAGCCGTAGCGGGAGCCGAACAGTTCTTC
cdr3_aa: CASSAVAGAEQFF

v_call: TRBV6-4
j_call: TRBJ2-3
clone_size: few
d_call: TRBD2
cdr3_nt: TGTGCCAGCAGTGAACTCGGGGGGGCTGGAGATACGCAGTATTTT
cdr3_aa: CASSELGGAGDTQYF

v_call: TRBV5-1
j_call: TRBJ2-7
clone_size: few
d_call: TRBD1
cdr3_nt: TGCGCCAGCAGCTTGGCAGTATCGGGACAGAACTCCTACGAGCAGTACTTC
cdr3_aa: CASSLAVSGQNSYEQYF

v_call: TRBV9
j_call: TRBJ2-7
clone_size: few
d_call: TRBD1
cdr3_nt: TGTGCCAGCAGCGGACAGGGATCTCCCCCATTTGACGAGCAGTACTTC
cdr3_aa: CASSGQGSPPFDEQYF

v_call: TRBV5-4
j_call: TRBJ2-5
clone_size: few
d_call: TRBD1
cdr3_nt: TGTGCCAGCAGTCCACAGGGGCAGGGCGCCCAGTACTTC
cdr3_aa: CASSPQGQGAQYF

v_call: TRBV11-2
j_call: TRBJ2-5
clone_size: .
d_call: .
cdr3_nt: TGTGCCAGCAGCTTAGGGATAGCTGAGATGGAGACCCAGTACTTC
cdr3_aa: CASSLGIAEMETQYF

v_call: TRBV30
j_call: TRBJ1-1
clone_size: few
d_call: TRBD1
cdr3_nt: TGTGCCTGGAGGCGGGACAGGCGGGGGAACACTGAAGCTTTCTTT
cdr3_aa: CAWRRDRRGNTEAFF

v_call: TRBV19
j_call: TRBJ1-1
clone_size: .
d_call: .
cdr3_nt: TGTGCCAGTACGAGAATTTTCGGAGGGAACACTGAAGCTTTCTTT
cdr3_aa: CASTRIFGGNTEAFF

v_call: TRBV7-2
j_call: TRBJ2-2
clone_size: few
d_call: TRBD2
cdr3_nt: TGTGCCAGCAGCTTTTCTAGCGGGGCCCTAACGAACACCGGGGAGCTGTTTTTT
cdr3_aa: CASSFSSGALTNTGELFF

v_call: TRBV7-2
j_call: TRBJ1-4
clone_size: few
d_call: .
cdr3_nt: TGTGCCAGCAGCATCCGGCCAGGTTTGAATGAAAAACTGTTTTTT
cdr3_aa: CASSIRPGLNEKLFF

v_call: TRBV5-8
j_call: TRBJ2-5
clone_size: .
d_call: TRBD2
cdr3_nt: TGTGCCAGCAGCTTGGGGCGGGGGACCATCCAAGAGACCCAGTACTTC
cdr3_aa: CASSLGRGTIQETQYF

v_call: TRBV5-5
j_call: TRBJ2-3
clone_size: few
d_call: TRBD2
cdr3_nt: TGCGCCAGCAGCCATATAGCGGGGGGAGAGGATACGCAGTATTTT
cdr3_aa: CASSHIAGGEDTQYF

v_call: TRBV6-1
j_call: TRBJ1-2
clone_size: .
d_call: TRBD1
cdr3_nt: TGTGCCAGCAGTGAAAGCAGACAGGGGAATGGCTACACCTTC
cdr3_aa: CASSESRQGNGYTF

v_call: TRBV30
j_call: TRBJ2-7
clone_size: .
d_call: .
cdr3_nt: TGTGCCTGGACCATTCTCGGGAATACCTACGAGCAGTACTTC
cdr3_aa: CAWTILGNTYEQYF

v_call: TRBV5-4
j_call: TRBJ1-1
clone_size: once
d_call: .
cdr3_nt: TGTGCCAGCAGCTTCCCCGACACTGAAGCTTTCTTT
cdr3_aa: CASSFPDTEAFF

v_call: TRBV2
j_call: TRBJ1-2
clone_size: few
d_call: .
cdr3_nt: TGTGCCAGCAGTGAAAGAGGGACATCCAACAACTATGGCTACACCTTC
cdr3_aa: CASSERGTSNNYGYTF

v_call: TRBV30
j_call: TRBJ2-5
clone_size: few
d_call: TRBD2
cdr3_nt: TGTGCCTGGAGAAGACTAGCGGTCCAAGAGACCCAGTACTTC
cdr3_aa: CAWRRLAVQETQYF

v_call: TRBV28
j_call: TRBJ2-7
clone_size: few
d_call: TRBD2
cdr3_nt: TGTGCCAGCAGTTTGTCACTAGCGGGAGGGTACGAGCAGTACTTC
cdr3_aa: CASSLSLAGGYEQYF

v_call: TRBV10-3
j_call: TRBJ2-7
clone_size: .
d_call: TRBD2
cdr3_nt: TGTGCCATCAGTGAGCTAGCGGCTAGCGCCTCCTACGAGCAGTACTTC
cdr3_aa: CAISELAASASYEQYF

v_call: TRBV7-2
j_call: TRBJ1-1
clone_size: .
d_call: TRBD1
cdr3_nt: TGTGCCAGCAGCTCACAGGGGGCGGACACTGAAGCTTTCTTT
cdr3_aa: CASSSQGADTEAFF

v_call: TRBV18
j_call: TRBJ2-7
clone_size: few
d_call: TRBD2
cdr3_nt: TGTGCCAGCTCACACGGACTAGCGGAAATATACGAGCAGTACTTC
cdr3_aa: CASSHGLAEIYEQYF

v_call: TRBV7-3
j_call: TRBJ2-2
clone_size: .
d_call: TRBD2
cdr3_nt: TGTGCCAGCGGGAGAAGCGGGGCTAACACCGGGGAGCTGTTTTTT
cdr3_aa: CASGRSGANTGELFF

v_call: TRBV30
j_call: TRBJ2-1
clone_size: .
d_call: TRBD2
cdr3_nt: TGTGCCTGGAGTGTATCCCGTTCCTGGCCAGCGGGGGCGTACAATGAGCAGTTCTTC
cdr3_aa: CAWSVSRSWPAGAYNEQFF

v_call: TRBV19
j_call: TRBJ2-1
clone_size: few
d_call: TRBD1
cdr3_nt: TGTGCCAGTAGTCCCCCCCCGGGACAGTCGCAGTTCTTC
cdr3_aa: CASSPPPGQSQFF